Detailed here is one TCR beta chain. Possible read error: a much larger clone is one base away. Clinicians diagnosed patients from clinical symptoms, serum thyroxine and TRAb, thyroid ultrasound and orbital computed tomography. Using RNA transcripts as the source, TCR beta CDR3 regions were amplified. In the first-round RT-PCR of the TCR CDR3, the HTBI primer set was used. TCRdb independently ran MiXCR on the multiplex PCR reads; one entry per CDR3 protein. This table holds around 520,000 distinct CDR3 sequences, 14% found once. This specimen comes from a study of T cells in Graves' hyperthyroidism and ophthalmopathy. V shed 4 bases, J shed 7 bases, and the junction held 9 bases outside the gene matches. The CDR3 runs 14 residues. Germline CDR1 reads SQVTM; CDR2 reads ANQGSEA.

The chain joins TRBV29-1 to TRBJ2-4; the match to TRBD1 covers 8 bases. Sequenced material: blood. This clonotype was obtained from a woman aged 40 to 50 with Graves' hyperthyroidism. CDR3 nucleotides: TGCAGCGTTGGATGGCAGGGGGCGATGAACATTCAGTACTTC. Its protein is CSVGWQGAMNIQYF.